These 25 T cell receptor beta chains originate from one sample sequenced in a study of cytomegalovirus exposure and HLA in healthy donors (dated by TCRdb to about 2017). The receptor library was made with the immunoSEQ multiplex PCR assay. For the multiplex PCR, a mixture combining 60 forward primers for TCR Vbeta segments and 13 reverse primers for TCR Jbeta segments was used. Held by TCRdb, this immuneACCESS table contains in-frame sequences only and omits some clones. Under half of the omission traces to an unresolved V gene where checked; the cause of the rest is unknown. The sample table contains about 120,000 clones; only one count was recorded for 55% to 65% of them. More than 8% of the sample is held by the ten biggest clonotypes. The sample consisted of PBMCs. These receptors originate from a man in his forties or fifties in good health and CMV-seropositive.

This chain uses TRBV6-1 with TRBJ2-5, with 9 positions matching TRBD1. Per the germline V gene, CDR1 is MNHNS and CDR2 is SASEGT. The CDR3 totals 14 residues. The V gene end was trimmed by 7 bases and the J gene end by 1 base; junction bases not matched to a gene: 4. The CDR3 sequence: CASTRTGAQETQYF. CDR3 DNA: TGTGCCAGCACCCGGACAGGGGCCCAAGAGACCCAGTACTTC.

This rearrangement joins TRBV11-2 to TRBJ1-1; a possible D gene is TRBD1 (6 bases). V gave up 3 bases and J gave up 5 bases, with 13 bases separating them. Germline V CDR1 and CDR2: SGHAT, FQNNGV. The CDR3 is 14 residues long. CDR3 loop: CASSFLGAGTEAFF. CDR3 sequence (DNA): TGTGCCAGCAGCTTTCTGGGGGCTGGGACTGAAGCTTTCTTT.

This clone was seen a few times. The rearrangement joins TRBV11-1 to TRBJ2-3; 14 bases line up with TRBD2. The CDR3 consists of 18 residues. CDR1 is SGHAT, CDR2 FQDESV, per germline (reference sequence). The V gene end was trimmed by 5 bases and the J gene end by 0 bases; junction bases not matched to a gene: 7. The CDR3 sequence is CASSPGLAGGTSTDTQYF. DNA for the CDR3: TGTGCCAGCAGCCCTGGACTAGCGGGGGGAACTAGCACAGATACGCAGTATTTT.

The chain uses TRBV9 and TRBJ2-1, with 7 bases identical to TRBD2. The CDR3 consists of 13 residues. Germline V gives CDR1 SGDLS, CDR2 YYNGEE. V was pared by 3 bases and J by 13 bases, with 10 bases of the junction left unmatched. CDR3 DNA: TGTGCCAGCAGCGAGGGGAGGACTAGTTCTCAGTTCTTC. Protein sequence: CASSEGRTSSQFF.

The chain uses TRBV5-1 and TRBJ2-3; perhaps TRBD1 as D (6 bases). The CDR3 has 12 residues. Germline assignment: CDR1 SGHRS and CDR2 YFSETQ. V lost 2 bases and J 5 bases, leaving 6 bases between the germline ends. This CDR3 is CASSLGGDTQYF. CDR3 coding DNA: TGCGCCAGCAGCTTAGGGGGAGATACGCAGTATTTT.

This clone was observed once. The chain has TRBV7-2 and TRBJ1-5, with D tentatively TRBD1 (5 bases). Germline V gives CDR1 SGHTA, CDR2 FQGNSA. The CDR3 extends over 14 amino acids. Trimming shortened V by 3 bases and J by 9 bases, and 15 bases separated the two germline ends. The CDR3 protein is CASSFDSSYWPQHF. The CDR3 bases are TGTGCCAGCAGCTTCGACAGTTCCTATTGGCCCCAGCATTTT. Filled out from reference TRBV7-2 and TRBJ1-5, the complete variable domain reads GAGVSQSPSNKVTEKGKDVELRCDPISGHTALYWYRQSLGQGLEFLIYFQGNSAPDKSGLPSDRFSAERTGGSVSTLTIQRTQQEDSAVYLCASSFDSSYWPQHFGDGTRLSIL.

In nucleotides, the CDR3 is TGTGCCAGCAGCTTGCGGGGTATAAGCTACGAGCAGTACTTC. This translates into CASSLRGISYEQYF. The chain links TRBV5-6 to TRBJ2-7; D is possibly TRBD2 (5 bases). The germline V gene encodes CDR1 SGHDT and CDR2 YYEEEE. This CDR3 has 14 residues. Trimming removed 1 base at V and 3 bases at J, with 11 bases between.

The rearrangement links TRBV19 to TRBJ1-2; D unclear. The germline CDR1 and CDR2 sequences are LNHDA and SQIVND (reference sequence). The germline V and J ends were trimmed by 1 base and 4 bases, with 13 bases remaining between them. This CDR3 is 15 amino acids long. The CDR3 protein is CASSIGAGRGYGYTF. The CDR3 DNA follows: TGTGCCAGTAGTATAGGGGCGGGCCGGGGCTATGGCTACACCTTC.

This clone has only a few counts. The chain carries TRBV6-5 and TRBJ1-1; D ambiguous. The CDR3 extends over 14 amino acids. The ends were cut back, 6 bases at V and 0 bases at J, with 11 bases in the middle. Germline V gene data show CDR1 as MNHEY and CDR2 as SVGAGI. The DNA of the CDR3 is TGTGCCAGCAGCCCGGGTAGACTGAACACTGAAGCTTTCTTT. It translates to CASSPGRLNTEAFF.

V gene TRBV28 combines with J gene TRBJ2-1; D perhaps matches TRBD2 (6 bases). The V and J ends lost 3 bases and 3 bases respectively, with 12 bases between them. This CDR3 has 15 amino acids. Germline V gives CDR1 MDHEN, CDR2 SYDVKM. The CDR3, as DNA: TGTGCCAGCAGTTTGCACGGTAGCGGCTACAATGAGCAGTTCTTC. This gives the protein CASSLHGSGYNEQFF. Filled out from reference TRBV28 and TRBJ2-1, the complete variable domain reads DVKVTQSSRYLVKRTGEKVFLECVQDMDHENMFWYRQDPGLGLRLIYFSYDVKMKEKGDIPEGYSVSREKKERFSLILESASTNQTSMYLCASSLHGSGYNEQFFGPGTRLTVL.

The rearrangement joins TRBV10-3 to TRBJ2-2, with 9 bases fitting TRBD1. The CDR3 has 14 amino acids. Germline values: CDR1 ENHRY, CDR2 SYGVKD. With V trimmed by 9 bases and J by 1 base, 3 bases remained unmatched. This CDR3 is CAIRDRENTGELFF. The DNA for the CDR3 is TGTGCCATACGGGACAGGGAGAACACCGGGGAGCTGTTTTTT.

V usage is TRBV5-6 and J usage is TRBJ2-5; no clear D gene. The DNA end is more similar to TRBJ2-7, so the J call may be wrong. Germline CDR1 and CDR2: SGHDT and YYEEEE. This CDR3 is built from 12 residues. CDR3 sequence reads: CASSLRYYEQYF. CDR3 in DNA: TGTGCCAGCAGCCTCCGCTACTACGAGCAGTACTTC.

The chain uses TRBV9 and TRBJ2-7, with 13 bases fitting TRBD2. V shed 4 bases, J shed 0 bases, and the junction held 7 bases outside the gene matches. CDR1 and CDR2 (germline): SGDLS, YYNGEE. The CDR3 length is 17 residues. The CDR3 bases are TGTGCCAGCAGCCTCGGACTAGCGGGAGAATTCTCCTACGAGCAGTACTTC. Encoded protein: CASSLGLAGEFSYEQYF.

The chain carries TRBV6-5 and TRBJ2-7; 8 bases align to TRBD1. Unmatched junction bases numbered 7, after V lost 0 bases and J lost 6 bases. CDR3 length: 15 residues. Per germline, CDR1 MNHEY and CDR2 SVGAGI. CDR3 coding DNA: TGTGCCAGCAGTTACTCGAGCAGGGGGCGTTTCGAGCAGTACTTC. This encodes CASSYSSRGRFEQYF.

CDR3 in amino acids: CASSLGVEAGGTETQYF. The CDR3 coding sequence is TGTGCCAGCAGCTTAGGTGTAGAGGCGGGAGGGACGGAGACCCAGTACTTC. The chain joins TRBV7-2 to TRBJ2-5; 9 positions match TRBD2. Looked up from germline, CDR1 is SGHTA and CDR2 is FQGNSA. V lost 1 base and J lost 5; bases outside the gene matches: 11. This CDR3 spans 17 amino acids.

The rearrangement links TRBV7-3 to TRBJ1-3; D may be TRBD1 (5 bases). Trimming removed 5 bases from V and 4 bases from J, with 21 bases in between. Germline V gene data show CDR1 as SGHTA and CDR2 as FQGTGA. This CDR3 has 17 residues. The CDR3 DNA follows: TGTGCCAGCAGCACATTTGAGGACAATTCGGCCGGAAACACCATATATTTT. This translates into CASSTFEDNSAGNTIYF. The variable domain in full, with the rest retrieved from reference TRBV7-3 and TRBJ1-3, is GAGVSQTPSNKVTEKGKYVELRCDPISGHTALYWYRQSLGQGPEFLIYFQGTGAADDSGLPNDRFFAVRPEGSVSTLKIQRTERGDSAVYLCASSTFEDNSAGNTIYFGEGSWLTVV.

This clone was seen more than once but under ten times. V usage is TRBV15 and J usage is TRBJ2-7; D is uncertain. V lost 3 bases, J lost 1 base, and 13 bases lay in between. The CDR3 runs to 15 residues. CDR1 is LNHNV, CDR2 YYDKDF, per germline (reference sequence). CDR3 region: CATSRPAGASYEQYF. The CDR3 DNA reads TGTGCCACCAGCAGGCCAGCAGGCGCATCCTACGAGCAGTACTTC.

The V gene is TRBV6-1, the J gene TRBJ1-1, with D unresolved. V gave up 2 bases and J gave up 8 bases, with 9 bases separating them. The CDR3 contains 12 residues. From germline, CDR1 is MNHNS and CDR2 SASEGT. DNA of the CDR3: TGTGCCAGCAGTGAAATTGGGGAGGAAGCTTTCTTT. Encoded protein: CASSEIGEEAFF.

This clone turned up a few times. The V call is TRBV7-2, the J call TRBJ2-7; tentatively, D is TRBD2 (6 bases). Deletions cut 5 bases from V and 4 bases from J, with 18 bases between. This CDR3 is built from 15 residues. Per germline, CDR1 SGHTA and CDR2 FQGNSA. CDR3 nucleotides: TGTGCCAGCAGCCCCGGGAGCGGAAGTAGGTACGAGCAGTACTTC. Translating it yields CASSPGSGSRYEQYF.

The chain combines TRBV5-4 with TRBJ2-6; weak D call: TRBD2 (5 bases). The V gene lost 2 bases and the J gene lost 3 bases, with 6 bases spanning the gap. Per the germline V gene, CDR1 is SGHNT and CDR2 is YYREEE (reference sequence). The CDR3 runs 14 residues. CDR3 residues: CASSFGDGANVLTF. The CDR3 DNA follows: TGTGCCAGCAGCTTCGGGGATGGGGCCAACGTCCTGACTTTC.

The J gene is TRBJ2-7, the V gene TRBV5-1; D is possibly TRBD2 (6 bases). CDR1 is SGHRS, CDR2 YFSETQ, per germline. CDR3 length equals 16 residues. V shed 0 bases and J shed 3 bases, with 16 bases lying between them. The CDR3, as DNA: TGCGCCAGCAGCTTGGGGGTATTAGCGGTCCTCTACGAGCAGTACTTC. Protein sequence: CASSLGVLAVLYEQYF.

In its sample, this clone was seen once. The chain has TRBV5-1 and TRBJ1-1; D remains ambiguous. The CDR3 has 13 residues. V was shortened by 0 bases and J by 4 bases, with 7 bases between the two germline ends. Germline CDR1 is SGHRS and CDR2 is YFSETQ. The CDR3 here is CASSLGESTEAFF. CDR3 bases: TGCGCCAGCAGCTTGGGGGAGAGCACTGAAGCTTTCTTT.

This chain connects TRBV4-3 to TRBJ1-5; no clear D. Germline V gene lookup returns CDR1 LGHNA and CDR2 YSLEER. The ends were cut back, 3 bases at V and 6 bases at J, with 9 bases in the middle. This CDR3 region has 13 residues. For the CDR3, the DNA is TGCGCCAGCAGCCAGTACGAGGGTCAGCCCCAGCATTTT. Residues: CASSQYEGQPQHF.

This chain links TRBV5-4 with TRBJ1-6; the match to TRBD1 covers 7 bases. CDR1 SGHNT and CDR2 YYREEE come from the germline V gene (reference sequence). This CDR3 comprises 15 residues. V lost 0 bases to trimming and J lost 7 bases; unmatched junction nucleotides: 4. The CDR3 region has the DNA TGTGCCAGCAGCTTGGGAGGGACAGCGAATTCACCCCTCCACTTT. It is translated as CASSLGGTANSPLHF. Using reference TRBV5-4 and TRBJ1-6 for the parts outside the CDR3, the full variable domain is ETGVTQSPTHLIKTRGQQVTLRCSSQSGHNTVSWYQQALGQGPQFIFQYYREEENGRGNFPPRFSGLQFPNYSSELNVNALELDDSALYLCASSLGGTANSPLHFGNGTRLTVT.

The chain uses TRBV5-1 and TRBJ1-1; TRBD1 matches 9 bases. The CDR3 sequence is 17 residues long. V lost 0 bases to trimming and J lost 3 bases; unmatched junction nucleotides: 9. The V gene's germline CDR1 is SGHRS and CDR2 YFSETQ. The CDR3 spells CASSLGTGGCWDTEAFF. The CDR3 DNA is TGCGCCAGCAGCTTGGGTACAGGGGGCTGTTGGGACACTGAAGCTTTCTTT.